This passage covers 20 T cell receptor beta chains from one sample sequenced in a study of human thymus T cells. The method was immunoSEQ multiplex PCR; TCRdb's version includes in-frame clones alone and lacks a portion of them. The data contain 65,000 to 90,000 clones, 85% to 95% of them singletons. It was from resections taken during corrective heart surgery that the thymus tissue came. Sequencing was carried out using thymus tissue. The receptors derive from a girl younger than two with a congenital heart defect but otherwise immunologically healthy.

This chain joins TRBV12-5 and TRBJ2-1; 8 bases map to TRBD2. With V trimmed by 4 bases and J by 6 bases, 8 bases remained unmatched. The CDR3 has 15 residues. Looked up from germline, CDR1 is LGHNT and CDR2 is FRNRAP. CDR3 amino acids: CASGSSGWGGNEQFF. CDR3 DNA sequence: TGTGCTAGTGGTTCTAGCGGGTGGGGGGGCAATGAGCAGTTCTTC.

The CDR3 sequence: CATRGGRDWVPEAFF. The CDR3 DNA reads TGTGCCACCAGAGGGGGGAGAGACTGGGTTCCTGAAGCTTTCTTT. The chain combines TRBV15 with TRBJ1-1; weak D call: TRBD1 (6 bases). V was cut by 6 bases and J by 6 bases, with 20 bases left in between. The germline gives CDR1 LNHNV, CDR2 YYDKDF (reference sequence). The CDR3 loop spans 15 amino acids.

This rearrangement joins TRBV30 to TRBJ2-1, with D perhaps TRBD2 (6 bases). Trimming removed 6 bases at V and 5 bases at J, with 14 bases between. Looked up from germline, CDR1 is GTSNPN and CDR2 is SVGIG (reference sequence). CDR3 size: 13 residues. The CDR3 sequence is CACRLVTDNEQFF. The CDR3 nucleotides read TGTGCCTGCAGACTAGTAACCGACAATGAGCAGTTCTTC. Using reference TRBV30 and TRBJ2-1 for the parts outside the CDR3, the full variable domain is SQTIHQWPATLVQPVGSPLSLECTVEGTSNPNLYWYRQAAGRGLQLLFYSVGIGQISSEVPQNLSASRPQDRQFILSSKKLLLSDSGFYLCACRLVTDNEQFFGPGTRLTVL.

In DNA form, the CDR3 reads TGTGCAAGTCGCCCGGAGACTTCGAACGAGCAGTACTTC. Its protein product is CASRPETSNEQYF. The J gene is TRBJ2-7, the V gene TRBV12-2; the table's D call of TRBD2 was not tested on the DNA. TRBV12-2 constitutes a pseudogene. The CDR3 is 13 amino acids.

J is TRBJ2-2 and V is TRBV5-1; 7 bases line up with TRBD1. Per germline, CDR1 SGHRS and CDR2 YFSETQ. The CDR3 length is 17 residues. V dropped 0 bases and J dropped 1; count of bases not matched to a gene: 6. The chain's CDR3 is CASSLENRDRNTGELFF. DNA of the CDR3: TGCGCCAGCAGCTTGGAGAACCGGGACAGGAACACCGGGGAGCTGTTTTTT.

The chain employs TRBV28 and TRBJ2-7; 7 positions match TRBD1. The CDR3 is 20 amino acids. From germline, CDR1 is MDHEN and CDR2 SYDVKM. After removal of 4 bases from V and 1 base from J, the junction contained 22 bases not matched to a gene. This CDR3 is CASSCSRDSRGLTYSYEQYF. The CDR3, as DNA: TGTGCCAGCAGTTGTTCCCGGGACAGCAGAGGCCTGACCTATTCCTACGAGCAGTACTTC.

This rearrangement joins TRBV28 to TRBJ2-7; D possibly corresponds to TRBD1 (5 bases). V lost 6 bases and J 1 base, leaving 19 bases between the germline ends. The germline gives CDR1 MDHEN, CDR2 SYDVKM. This CDR3 is 16 amino acids long. CDR3 DNA sequence: TGTGCCAGCAGCCAAACAGGATCTGAGCGTTCCTACGAGCAGTACTTC. Amino acid sequence: CASSQTGSERSYEQYF.

J is TRBJ1-2 and V is TRBV9, with no clear D. Germline CDR1 reads SGDLS; CDR2 reads YYNGEE. Deletions cut 0 bases from V and 7 bases from J, with 19 bases between. The length of the CDR3 is 16 residues. CDR3 sequence reads: CASSVGGCSGYSGYTF. CDR3 in DNA: TGTGCCAGCAGCGTAGGCGGTTGTTCCGGATACAGTGGCTACACCTTC.

V and J are TRBV6-5 and TRBJ1-1; D may be TRBD1 (5 bases). Germline V gene sequence: CDR1 MNHEY, CDR2 SVGAGI. The CDR3 spans 15 residues. Trimming pared 7 bases from V and 4 bases from J, leaving 19 bases between. CDR3: CASNQYPERGTEAFF. CDR3 coding DNA: TGTGCCAGCAACCAATACCCCGAAAGGGGCACTGAAGCTTTCTTT.

The chain has TRBV7-2 and TRBJ2-2; 10 bases align to TRBD2. This CDR3 spans 16 amino acids. The junction had 5 bases not matched to a gene; V was cut back by 1 base and J by 6 bases. The germline gives CDR1 SGHTA, CDR2 FQGNSA. CDR3 coding DNA: TGTGCCAGCAGCTTAGTCCAGCGGGAGGGCCCCGGGGAGCTGTTTTTT. Protein sequence: CASSLVQREGPGELFF.

This chain connects TRBV29-1 to TRBJ1-2; possibly TRBD1 for D (5 bases). The V gene lost 3 bases and the J gene lost 2 bases, with 25 bases spanning the gap. The CDR3 is 18 amino acids. CDR1 SQVTM and CDR2 ANQGSEA come from the germline V gene. The CDR3 loop is CSVEAGWGSRLANYGYTF. The CDR3 nucleotides are TGCAGCGTTGAGGCCGGTTGGGGCAGTCGGTTGGCGAACTATGGCTACACCTTC.

This clone was seen a single time. This rearrangement joins TRBV7-9 to TRBJ1-2; D is undetermined. CDR3 length: 14 residues. Trimming shortened V by 4 bases and J by 3 bases, and 12 bases separated the two germline ends. Germline V gives CDR1 SEHNR, CDR2 FQNEAQ (reference sequence). Written as DNA, the CDR3 is TGTGCCAGCAGCTCGCGCACGGGAGACTATGGCTACACCTTC. It translates to CASSSRTGDYGYTF.

Regarding this clone: The conserved phenylalanine or tryptophan is not found at the CDR3 terminus, so this likely reflects a read error. Because the CDR3's place on the DNA is in doubt, the DNA is left out and the CDR3 is given as listed by TCRdb. This sequence joins TRBV28 and TRBJ2-3; the table's D call, TRBD2, was not checked against the DNA. The CDR3 is 15 amino acids long, termini counted. Germline V CDR1 and CDR2: MDHEN, SYDVKM. The CDR3 loop is CASSSEVAGGLNTYC.

The J gene is TRBJ1-1, the V gene TRBV30; D ambiguous. This CDR3 comprises 12 residues. Looked up from germline, CDR1 is GTSNPN and CDR2 is SVGIG (reference sequence). Trimming left V 2 bases short and J 4 bases short, with 8 bases between. The CDR3: CAWSPLITEAFF. CDR3 DNA sequence: TGTGCCTGGAGTCCCCTTATCACTGAAGCTTTCTTT.

The J gene is TRBJ1-3, the V gene TRBV30; TRBD1 matches at 9 bases. This CDR3 has 15 residues. J lost 2 bases, V lost 2 bases, and 4 bases had no gene match. Germline V gene data show CDR1 as GTSNPN and CDR2 as SVGIG (reference sequence). CDR3 amino acids: CAWSQGDRAGNTIYF. The CDR3 DNA reads as TGTGCCTGGAGTCAGGGGGACAGGGCTGGAAACACCATATATTTT. The full variable domain, in which reference TRBV30 and TRBJ1-3 provide the parts outside the CDR3, is SQTIHQWPATLVQPVGSPLSLECTVEGTSNPNLYWYRQAAGRGLQLLFYSVGIGQISSEVPQNLSASRPQDRQFILSSKKLLLSDSGFYLCAWSQGDRAGNTIYFGEGSWLTVV.

J is TRBJ2-7 and V is TRBV10-3; 9 bases agree with TRBD2. Germline CDR1 reads ENHRY; CDR2 reads SYGVKD. This CDR3 comprises 15 residues. V lost 4 bases and J lost 5; bases outside the gene matches: 9. The CDR3 DNA sequence: TGTGCCATCAGTGTTTGGCGGGAGGGCATGGACGAGCAGTACTTC. Residues: CAISVWREGMDEQYF.

The chain links TRBV28 to TRBJ1-4, with TRBD1 as a possible D gene (6 bases). With 2 bases removed from V and 0 bases from J, the gap between germline ends came to 10 bases. CDR3 size: 16 residues. The germline V gene encodes CDR1 MDHEN and CDR2 SYDVKM. In DNA form, the CDR3 reads TGTGCCAGCAGTTTAAGGTCAGGGGCAACTAATGAAAAACTGTTTTTT. Protein product: CASSLRSGATNEKLFF.

The V call is TRBV11-1, the J call TRBJ2-1, with 13 bases lining up with TRBD2. The V segment lost 5 bases and the J segment 7 bases; nucleotides outside the gene matches: 8. Germline V lookup: CDR1 SGHAT, CDR2 FQDESV (reference sequence). This CDR3 spans 16 amino acids. The CDR3 nucleotides are TGTGCCAGCAGCCGGGGACTAGCGGGAAAAGGGAATGAGCAGTTCTTC. Translated: CASSRGLAGKGNEQFF. The full variable domain, rest sourced from reference TRBV11-1 and TRBJ2-1, is EAEVAQSPRYKITEKSQAVAFWCDPISGHATLYWYRQILGQGPELLVQFQDESVVDDSQLPKDRFSAERLKGVDSTLKIQPAELGDSAMYLCASSRGLAGKGNEQFFGPGTRLTVL.

The chain uses TRBV5-1 and TRBJ1-2; 9 bases are a match to TRBD1. CDR1 is SGHRS, CDR2 YFSETQ, per germline. The V and J ends lost 0 bases and 8 bases, in that order; junction bases with no gene match: 8. This CDR3 contains 15 residues. CDR3 residues: CASSLDTGGRGGYTF. CDR3 nucleotides: TGCGCCAGCAGCTTGGATACAGGGGGCAGAGGCGGCTACACCTTC.

The gene calls are TRBV4-3 and TRBJ2-1, with 8 bases aligning to TRBD2. The germline CDR1 and CDR2 sequences are LGHNA and YSLEER. The trim removed 1 base at V and 6 bases at J, leaving 2 bases unmatched. The CDR3 runs to 14 residues. The CDR3 DNA is TGCGCCAGCAGCCAAGTTACTAGCGGCAATGAGCAGTTCTTC. Translating it yields CASSQVTSGNEQFF.